The present T cell receptor beta chain was sequenced within a study of blood T cells in healthy people across ages. This clonotype has just a few counts. Its antigen is still unknown. Then a second PCR, running about 6 to 11 cycles, was carried out with a sample-barcoded 5' primer and a J-beta primer mix. TCRdb re-analysed the 5' RACE reads in MiXCR, keeping a single row per CDR3 protein. The data show 550,000 to 700,000 distinct CDR3 sequences, with approximately 25% seen just once and approximately 17% held by the top ten. Caucasian, healthy and from Russia, the donors were aged between about 6 and 90. No fewer than 6 million PBMCs went into each sample. General study findings and limits: Strong correlation linked observed beta diversity and percent naive T cells.

Germline V gives CDR1 DFQATT, CDR2 SNEGSKA (reference sequence). V dropped 1 base and J dropped 3 bases, with 9 bases sitting between them. There are 13 residues in the CDR3. The chain couples TRBV20-1 to TRBJ2-5, with D possibly matching TRBD2 (6 bases). This TCR was sampled from a woman between 65 and 79 years old in good health. The material sequenced was blood. The CDR3 nucleotides read TGCAGTGCTAGAGCGGGGGTTAAAGAGACCCAGTACTTC. This sequence encodes CSARAGVKETQYF.